This is a list of T cell receptor beta chains from one sample in a study of blood T cell repertoires in COVID-19. The repertoire was sequenced with immunoSEQ multiplex PCR; TCRdb's copy has only in-frame clones and lacks some. Among 55,000 to 75,000 clones listed, roughly 84% were seen once. The sequenced sample consisted of peripheral blood. The receptor set was obtained from a man in his sixties with COVID-19, enrolled during active disease. Each CDR3 is given with its conserved first and last residue. A D gene is named only where the DNA matches it firmly. Clone sizes are given selectively: once, few, many, or a class where the clone is expanded.

D: .; size: .; V: TRBV29-1; J: TRBJ2-1; CDR3: CSVEGPQTRNNEQFF; DNA: TGCAGCGTTGAAGGTCCCCAAACTAGGAACAATGAGCAGTTCTTC
D: .; size: .; V: TRBV7-2; J: TRBJ1-2; CDR3: CASSSQGRVNYGYTF; DNA: TGTGCCAGCAGCTCCCAAGGCAGGGTGAACTATGGCTACACCTTC
D: TRBD1; size: .; V: TRBV6-5; J: TRBJ2-1; CDR3: CASRSRTGWNEQFF; DNA: TGTGCCAGCAGGTCCCGGACAGGGTGGAATGAGCAGTTCTTC
D: .; size: .; V: TRBV28; J: TRBJ2-2; CDR3: CASSLGGNTGELFF; DNA: TGTGCCAGCAGTTTAGGGGGCAACACCGGGGAGCTGTTTTTT
D: TRBD1; size: large; V: TRBV6-5; J: TRBJ2-1; CDR3: CASRGTGEFYNEQFF; DNA: TGTGCCAGCAGAGGAACAGGGGAATTCTACAATGAGCAGTTCTTC
D: .; size: .; V: TRBV6-5; J: TRBJ1-5; CDR3: CASRTDSSYNQPQHF; DNA: TGTGCCAGCAGAACTGACAGTTCCTACAATCAGCCCCAGCATTTT
D: TRBD2; size: .; V: TRBV9; J: TRBJ2-1; CDR3: CASSVGSGGYNEQFF; DNA: TGTGCCAGCAGCGTAGGGTCGGGGGGGTACAATGAGCAGTTCTTC
D: .; size: .; V: TRBV3-1/TRBV3-2; J: TRBJ2-7; CDR3: CASRKVDSPYEQYF; DNA: TGTGCCAGCAGGAAAGTCGACTCACCCTACGAGCAGTACTTC
D: .; size: .; V: TRBV30; J: TRBJ2-7; CDR3: CAWTIGTGLSHEQYF; DNA: TGTGCCTGGACCATCGGAACAGGGCTTTCCCACGAGCAGTACTTC
D: .; size: .; V: TRBV5-1; J: TRBJ1-1; CDR3: CASSPRVTNTEAFF; DNA: TGCGCCAGCTCCCCTCGGGTCACGAACACTGAAGCTTTCTTT
D: .; size: .; V: TRBV6-1; J: TRBJ1-2; CDR3: CASSEALSANYGYTF; DNA: TGTGCCAGCAGTGAAGCGCTTTCGGCTAACTATGGCTACACCTTC
D: .; size: few; V: TRBV29-1; J: TRBJ1-1; CDR3: CSVRDTEAFF; DNA: TGCAGCGTCAGGGACACTGAAGCTTTCTTT
D: .; size: .; V: TRBV20-1; J: TRBJ1-6; CDR3: CSASSGSNNNSPLHF; DNA: TGCAGTGCTAGTTCAGGCTCGAATAATAATTCACCCCTCCACTTT
D: .; size: .; V: TRBV6-2/TRBV6-3; J: TRBJ1-5; CDR3: CASSYYGNQPQHF; DNA: TGTGCCAGCAGTTACTACGGGAATCAGCCCCAGCATTTT
D: .; size: .; V: TRBV3-1/TRBV3-2; J: TRBJ1-3; CDR3: CASSTENSGNTIYF; DNA: TGTGCCAGCAGCACAGAGAACTCTGGAAACACCATATATTTT
D: TRBD1; size: .; V: TRBV4-2; J: TRBJ2-1; CDR3: CASSQAGTDYNEQFF; DNA: TGTGCCAGCAGCCAAGCCGGGACAGATTACAATGAGCAGTTCTTC
D: .; size: .; V: TRBV6-5; J: TRBJ2-2; CDR3: CASSYSSWSGRGAVF; DNA: TGTGCCAGCAGTTACAGCAGCTGGAGCGGGCGGGGAGCTGTTTTT
D: TRBD1; size: once; V: TRBV2; J: TRBJ1-6; CDR3: CASTGQGNSPLHF; DNA: TGTGCCAGCACCGGACAGGGTAATTCACCCCTCCACTTT
D: .; size: .; V: TRBV6-2/TRBV6-3; J: TRBJ1-4; CDR3: CASSFGQPINEKLFF; DNA: TGTGCCAGCAGCTTCGGACAGCCGATAAATGAAAAACTGTTTTTT
D: TRBD1; size: .; V: TRBV2; J: TRBJ1-5; CDR3: CASTLTGQYQPQHF; DNA: TGTGCCAGCACTCTGACAGGGCAGTATCAGCCCCAGCATTTT
D: TRBD1; size: once; V: TRBV14; J: TRBJ1-3; CDR3: CASSQRTGASGNTIYF; DNA: TGTGCCAGCAGCCAGAGGACAGGGGCCTCTGGAAACACCATATATTTT
D: TRBD2; size: .; V: TRBV18; J: TRBJ2-7; CDR3: CASSPPGLARGEQYF; DNA: TGTGCCAGCTCACCGCCGGGACTAGCCAGGGGTGAGCAGTACTTC
D: TRBD2; size: .; V: TRBV27; J: TRBJ2-7; CDR3: CAASGAYEQYF; DNA: TGTGCGGCTAGCGGCGCCTACGAGCAGTACTTC
D: TRBD2; size: .; V: TRBV19; J: TRBJ2-1; CDR3: CASSIATGLGGGEQFF; DNA: TGTGCCAGTAGTATCGCCACCGGTTTGGGGGGGGGTGAGCAGTTCTTC
D: .; size: .; V: TRBV19; J: TRBJ2-2; CDR3: CASRRSGELFF; DNA: TGTGCCAGTAGGAGGTCCGGGGAGCTGTTTTTT
D: TRBD2; size: .; V: TRBV2; J: TRBJ2-1; CDR3: CASSDSLAGGQDEQFF; DNA: TGTGCCAGCAGTGATTCACTAGCGGGGGGGCAGGATGAGCAGTTCTTC
D: .; size: .; V: TRBV18; J: TRBJ2-5; CDR3: CASSPGTGSPMTQYF; DNA: TGTGCCAGCTCACCAGGCACAGGGTCGCCGATGACCCAGTACTTC
D: TRBD1; size: .; V: TRBV2; J: TRBJ2-7; CDR3: CASSPGTGFYEQYF; DNA: TGTGCCAGCAGTCCGGGGACAGGGTTCTACGAGCAGTACTTC
D: .; size: .; V: TRBV7-6; J: TRBJ2-1; CDR3: CASSSPLASATRGQFF; DNA: TGTGCCAGCAGCTCTCCCCTGGCTAGCGCAACTAGGGGGCAGTTCTTC
D: .; size: .; V: TRBV7-2; J: TRBJ1-1; CDR3: CASSLTTTLNTEAFF; DNA: TGTGCCAGCAGCCTTACGACTACGCTGAACACTGAAGCTTTCTTT
D: .; size: .; V: TRBV3-1/TRBV3-2; J: TRBJ2-4; CDR3: CASSQEGEGDIQYF; DNA: TGTGCCAGCAGCCAAGAGGGAGAGGGAGACATTCAGTACTTC
D: .; size: .; V: TRBV12-3/TRBV12-4; J: TRBJ1-2; CDR3: CASSLGQRRGYTF; DNA: TGTGCCAGCAGCTTAGGGCAGCGCCGTGGCTACACCTTC
D: .; size: .; V: TRBV6-6; J: TRBJ2-2; CDR3: CASSSPNTGELFF; DNA: TGTGCCAGCAGTAGCCCGAACACCGGGGAGCTGTTTTTT
D: .; size: .; V: TRBV6-5; J: TRBJ1-5; CDR3: CASSYSVGVSQPQHF; DNA: TGTGCCAGCAGTTACTCAGTAGGGGTTAGTCAGCCCCAGCATTTT
D: .; size: few; V: TRBV5-4; J: TRBJ2-1; CDR3: CASSSFGTLYNEQFF; DNA: TGTGCCAGCAGCTCCTTCGGGACACTCTACAATGAGCAGTTCTTC
D: TRBD2; size: .; V: TRBV6-5; J: TRBJ2-3; CDR3: CASRRAAGSTDTQYF; DNA: TGTGCCAGCAGAAGGGCAGCGGGGAGCACAGATACGCAGTATTTT
D: TRBD1; size: .; V: TRBV9; J: TRBJ2-7; CDR3: CASSPTTGGTRYEQYF; DNA: TGTGCCAGCAGCCCCACGACAGGGGGCACCCGCTACGAGCAGTACTTC
D: .; size: few; V: TRBV6-5; J: TRBJ1-2; CDR3: CASSYRRTAANYGYTF; DNA: TGTGCCAGCAGTTACAGAAGGACTGCTGCTAACTATGGCTACACCTTC
D: TRBD1; size: .; V: TRBV19; J: TRBJ2-3; CDR3: CASSISQGAIDTQYF; DNA: TGTGCCAGTAGTATAAGTCAGGGGGCGATAGATACGCAGTATTTT
D: .; size: .; V: TRBV7-9; J: TRBJ2-7; CDR3: CASSLERQTYEQYF; DNA: TGTGCCAGCAGCTTAGAGCGGCAGACCTACGAGCAGTACTTC
D: .; size: .; V: TRBV12-5; J: TRBJ1-2; CDR3: CASGFGPGAIGYGYTF; DNA: TGTGCTAGTGGTTTTGGGCCAGGGGCGATAGGGTATGGCTACACCTTC
D: .; size: .; V: TRBV24-1; J: TRBJ2-5; CDR3: CATSDWTIGGETQYF; DNA: TGTGCCACCAGTGATTGGACCATAGGGGGAGAGACCCAGTACTTC
D: .; size: .; V: TRBV6-5; J: TRBJ1-5; CDR3: CASTQNRYNQPQHF; DNA: TGTGCCAGCACCCAGAACAGATACAATCAGCCCCAGCATTTT
D: TRBD1; size: .; V: TRBV5-6; J: TRBJ1-2; CDR3: CASSWTGHGYTF; DNA: TGTGCCAGCAGCTGGACAGGGCATGGCTACACCTTC
D: .; size: .; V: TRBV6-1; J: TRBJ2-7; CDR3: CASSEFRGRDYEQYF; DNA: TGTGCCAGCAGTGAATTCAGGGGAAGGGATTACGAGCAGTACTTC
D: .; size: .; V: TRBV19; J: TRBJ2-7; CDR3: CASSPLGFWGAEQYF; DNA: TGTGCCAGTAGTCCCCTTGGTTTTTGGGGCGCCGAGCAGTACTTC
D: TRBD1; size: .; V: TRBV19; J: TRBJ1-4; CDR3: CASAGTGFSRDEKLFF; DNA: TGTGCCAGCGCCGGGACAGGTTTCTCTAGGGATGAAAAACTGTTTTTT
D: TRBD1; size: .; V: TRBV5-1; J: TRBJ1-6; CDR3: CASSVRTGYNSPLHF; DNA: TGCGCCAGCAGCGTCCGGACAGGGTATAATTCACCCCTCCACTTT
D: .; size: few; V: TRBV29-1; J: TRBJ1-1; CDR3: CSVQGMNTEAFF; DNA: TGCAGCGTTCAGGGCATGAACACTGAAGCTTTCTTT
D: TRBD2; size: .; V: TRBV24-1; J: TRBJ2-2; CDR3: CATSDSSGSVTGELFF; DNA: TGTGCCACCAGTGATTCCAGCGGGAGCGTCACCGGGGAGCTGTTTTTT
D: .; size: .; V: TRBV2; J: TRBJ1-4; CDR3: CASSEVGQGGEKLFF; DNA: TGTGCCAGCAGTGAAGTGGGTCAGGGAGGTGAAAAACTGTTTTTT
D: .; size: .; V: TRBV7-3; J: TRBJ1-1; CDR3: CASSFLAGYGNVNTEAFF; DNA: TGTGCCAGCAGCTTCCTTGCCGGGTACGGGAATGTGAACACTGAAGCTTTCTTT
D: .; size: .; V: TRBV16; J: TRBJ2-2; CDR3: CASITSMGHGELFF; DNA: TGTGCCAGCATCACCTCTATGGGCCACGGGGAGCTGTTTTTT
D: .; size: once; V: TRBV21-1; J: TRBJ2-7; CDR3: CASSKQGASREQYF; DNA: TGTGCCAGCAGCAAACAGGGGGCGAGTCGTGAGCAGTACTTC
D: .; size: .; V: TRBV2; J: TRBJ2-5; CDR3: CASIFAVQETQYF; DNA: TGTGCCAGCATTTTCGCAGTCCAAGAGACCCAGTACTTC
D: .; size: .; V: TRBV27; J: TRBJ1-6; CDR3: CASSLTGQPNSPLHF; DNA: TGTGCCAGCAGTTTAACCGGACAGCCAAATTCACCCCTCCACTTT
D: .; size: .; V: TRBV18; J: TRBJ1-5; CDR3: CASSDTRDNQPQHF; DNA: TGTGCCAGCTCGGACACAAGGGACAATCAGCCCCAGCATTTT
D: TRBD1; size: .; V: TRBV12-3/TRBV12-4; J: TRBJ1-6; CDR3: CASNRQGNSPLHF; DNA: TGTGCCAGCAATCGACAGGGTAATTCACCCCTCCACTTT
D: .; size: .; V: TRBV28; J: TRBJ2-5; CDR3: CASRQPGGRGTGTQYF; DNA: TGTGCCAGCAGGCAACCCGGGGGGCGGGGGACCGGGACCCAGTACTTC